The entry below gives a single T cell receptor (beta chain) sequence along with its context. Antigen unknown. This entry is derived from a study of OX40 agonist ivuxolimab in advanced cancers. Study-wide points: The antigen specificity of the peripheral T cells (those that were expanded) was not determined.

V dropped 0 bases and J dropped 7; count of bases not matched to a gene: 4. There are 14 residues in the CDR3. The germline V gene has CDR1 SGDLS and CDR2 YYNGEE. TCRdb's table, derived via immunoSEQ multiplex PCR, lists solely in-frame clones and lacks some. The data contain tens of thousands of clones, over 90% of them singletons. The specimen was CD4+ or CD8+ T cells sorted from blood, collected in a trial of the OX40 agonist ivuxolimab. The TCR originated in an adult with an advanced solid tumor such as melanoma, head and neck, liver or kidney cancer. V and J are TRBV9 and TRBJ2-1, with 7 bases that match TRBD2. For the CDR3, the DNA is TGTGCCAGCAGCGTAGGTGGACTAGTTAATGAGCAGTTCTTC. Residues: CASSVGGLVNEQFF.